This passage covers 31 T cell receptor beta chains from one sample sequenced in a study of cytomegalovirus exposure and HLA in healthy donors. A multiplex PCR was run with 60 Vbeta primers and 13 Jbeta primers. Profiled with immunoSEQ multiplex PCR; TCRdb holds only in-frame clones, not every one. Here the sample spans about 140,000 clones, roughly 75% being singletons. The specimen sequenced was PBMCs. The receptors were gathered from a man aged 35 to 55 in good health and CMV-seronegative.

The J gene is TRBJ1-5, the V gene TRBV6-5; 9 bases are shared with TRBD1. This CDR3 is 16 amino acids long. J was trimmed by 2 bases and V by 2 bases; bases with no gene match: 4. Per germline, CDR1 MNHEY and CDR2 SVGAGI. The CDR3 coding sequence is TGTGCCAGCAGTTACACACGGACAGGGGGCAATCAGCCCCAGCATTTT. Residues: CASSYTRTGGNQPQHF.

The V call is TRBV2, the J call TRBJ1-4, with D possibly TRBD1 on 6 matching bases. In germline, CDR1 is SNHLY, CDR2 FYNNEI. The CDR3 is 15 amino acids. Trimming removed 6 bases from V and 1 base from J, with 12 bases in between. This chain's CDR3 is CASRDSGGTNEKLFF. The DNA of the CDR3 is TGTGCCAGCAGGGACAGCGGGGGAACTAATGAAAAACTGTTTTTT.

The J gene is TRBJ1-1, the V gene TRBV27; 7 nucleotides agree with TRBD1. Losses at the gene ends were 5 bases for V and 3 bases for J; bases not matched to a gene: 12. The CDR3 covers 16 residues. Per germline, CDR1 MNHEY and CDR2 SMNVEV (reference sequence). CDR3 in amino acids: CASSRGTATWDTEAFF. In DNA, the CDR3 is TGTGCCAGCAGTCGCGGGACAGCCACTTGGGACACTGAAGCTTTCTTT.

This sequence joins TRBV2 and TRBJ2-3; 8 bases fit TRBD2. The ends lost 6 bases at V and 8 bases at J; junction bases unmatched: 4. Germline CDR1 and CDR2: SNHLY and FYNNEI. The CDR3 runs 12 residues. This CDR3 reads CASRLSGGTQYF. CDR3 DNA: TGTGCCAGCAGACTAAGCGGGGGTACGCAGTATTTT. The whole variable domain, remainder taken from reference TRBV2 and TRBJ2-3, is EPEVTQTPSHQVTQMGQEVILRCVPISNHLYFYWYRQILGQKVEFLVSFYNNEISEKSEIFDDQFSVERPDGSNFTLKIRSTKLEDSAMYFCASRLSGGTQYFGPGTRLTVL.

This clone was found once. This chain uses TRBV28 with TRBJ1-2, with D hard to call. V lost 2 bases and J 2 bases, leaving 6 bases between the germline ends. CDR1 is MDHEN and CDR2 is SYDVKM in the germline V gene. This CDR3 is built from 13 residues. Written as DNA, the CDR3 is TGTGCCAGCAGTTTAGAGGGAAACTATGGCTACACCTTC. It specifies CASSLEGNYGYTF.

At least ten counts were recorded for this clone. This chain connects TRBV20-1 to TRBJ2-2; D might be TRBD2 (5 bases). Trimming removed 5 bases at V and 11 bases at J, with 12 bases between. From germline, CDR1 is DFQATT and CDR2 SNEGSKA (reference sequence). CDR3 length: 11 amino acids. CDR3 sequence (DNA): TGCAGTGCTTTCCGTGGGAGAGAGCTGTTTTTT. Protein product: CSAFRGRELFF.

This chain uses TRBV5-4 with TRBJ2-1; 9 bases match TRBD2. The CDR3 covers 16 residues. The junction had 2 bases not matched to a gene; V was cut back by 0 bases and J by 1 base. CDR1 and CDR2 from the germline V gene are SGHNT and YYREEE (reference sequence). The CDR3 loop is CASSLGLAASYNEQFF. The CDR3 DNA follows: TGTGCCAGCAGCTTGGGACTAGCGGCTTCCTACAATGAGCAGTTCTTC.

This rearrangement joins TRBV4-1 to TRBJ2-1; 8 bases fit TRBD2. Germline-derived CDR1 and CDR2 are MGHRA and YSYEKL. This CDR3 comprises 13 residues. J gave up 6 bases and V 4 bases, and 2 bases lay outside the gene matches. The CDR3 sequence is CASSLGTSNEQFF. CDR3 sequence (DNA): TGCGCCAGCAGCCTCGGGACTAGCAATGAGCAGTTCTTC.

This sequence joins TRBV2 and TRBJ1-1; D uncertain. The CDR3 consists of 15 residues. Trimming cost V 5 bases and J 0 bases, with 13 bases left between them. The germline CDR1 and CDR2 sequences are SNHLY and FYNNEI. CDR3 sequence reads: CASSQPRSLNTEAFF. CDR3 nucleotides: TGTGCCAGCAGTCAACCCAGGTCCTTGAACACTGAAGCTTTCTTT.

The chain joins TRBV9 to TRBJ1-4; D not certain. Per the germline V gene, CDR1 is SGDLS and CDR2 is YYNGEE. Deletions cut 3 bases from V and 2 bases from J, with 8 bases between. This CDR3 is built from 14 residues. The CDR3 coding sequence is TGTGCCAGCAGCGAACGGGAGACTAATGAAAAACTGTTTTTT. It is translated as CASSERETNEKLFF.

The V call is TRBV4-1, the J call TRBJ1-5, with 7 bases fitting TRBD1. J was trimmed by 2 bases and V by 4 bases; bases with no gene match: 5. Germline loops: CDR1 MGHRA, CDR2 YSYEKL. This CDR3 has 15 amino acids. The CDR3 loop is CASSPVGQGNQPQHF. The CDR3 DNA reads as TGCGCCAGCAGCCCAGTCGGACAGGGCAATCAGCCCCAGCATTTT.

The V and J genes are TRBV19 and TRBJ1-1, with 7 bases identical to TRBD1. With V trimmed by 7 bases and J by 3 bases, 17 bases remained unmatched. There are 17 residues in the CDR3. CDR1 and CDR2 from the germline V gene are LNHDA and SQIVND (reference sequence). Here the CDR3 reads CASTPFEQGFRDTEAFF. In DNA form, the CDR3 reads TGTGCCAGTACTCCCTTCGAACAGGGGTTTCGGGACACTGAAGCTTTCTTT.

In DNA, the CDR3 is TGCGCCAGCAGCCCCGGGACAACCGCTGGCTACACCTTC. Translating gives CASSPGTTAGYTF. The chain is built from TRBV4-1 and TRBJ1-2, with D maybe TRBD1 (6 bases). There are 13 residues in the CDR3. The germline V gene has CDR1 MGHRA and CDR2 YSYEKL. The germline V and J ends were trimmed by 4 bases and 7 bases, with 13 bases remaining between them.

The V gene is TRBV29-1, the J gene TRBJ2-7; maybe TRBD1 (6 bases). This CDR3 is built from 14 residues. V was trimmed by 6 bases and J by 2 bases, leaving 17 bases between them. CDR1 and CDR2 (germline): SQVTM, ANQGSEA. CDR3 residues: CSVYDGDTPYEQYF. CDR3 DNA sequence: TGCAGCGTGTATGATGGGGACACCCCCTACGAGCAGTACTTC.

The chain recombines TRBV15 with TRBJ2-1, with no clear D. Germline CDR1 is LNHNV and CDR2 is YYDKDF (reference sequence). The CDR3 loop spans 15 amino acids. V dropped 5 bases and J dropped 0 bases, with 11 bases sitting between them. The chain's CDR3 is CATSPTVSSYNEQFF. DNA for the CDR3: TGTGCCACCAGCCCAACTGTGAGCTCCTACAATGAGCAGTTCTTC.

The chain carries TRBV28 and TRBJ2-3; 11 positions agree with TRBD1. Germline-derived CDR1 and CDR2 are MDHEN and SYDVKM. This CDR3 comprises 16 residues. V trimming: 5 bases; J trimming: 5 bases; junction bases outside the gene matches: 9. The CDR3 sequence is CASSISPGQGEDTQYF. CDR3 DNA: TGTGCCAGCAGTATTTCACCGGGACAGGGGGAAGATACGCAGTATTTT.

Comments on this clone: In the same sample, other DNA sequences code for this CDR3. CDR3 coding DNA: TGTGCCAGCAGCTTGGGACAGGGGGCCTACGAGCAGTACTTC. It codes for CASSLGQGAYEQYF. The gene calls are TRBV7-2 and TRBJ2-7, with TRBD1 identical over 11 bases. There are 14 residues in the CDR3. V lost 3 bases to trimming and J lost 2 bases; unmatched junction nucleotides: 0. The germline CDR1 and CDR2 sequences are SGHTA and FQGNSA. The full variable domain, its missing parts supplied by reference TRBV7-2 and TRBJ2-7, is GAGVSQSPSNKVTEKGKDVELRCDPISGHTALYWYRQSLGQGLEFLIYFQGNSAPDKSGLPSDRFSAERTGGSVSTLTIQRTQQEDSAVYLCASSLGQGAYEQYFGPGTRLTVT.

The V gene is TRBV12-5, the J gene TRBJ1-4; 7 bases are shared with TRBD1. CDR3 size: 16 residues. Germline-derived CDR1 and CDR2 are LGHNT and FRNRAP. The J segment lost 5 bases and the V segment lost 2 bases, leaving 8 bases of the junction unmatched. The CDR3: CASGLTRTGTNEKLFF. The CDR3 nucleotides read TGTGCTAGTGGTTTGACCCGGACAGGAACAAATGAAAAACTGTTTTTT.

The rearrangement links TRBV7-2 to TRBJ2-1, with D perhaps matching TRBD2 (5 bases). Per germline, CDR1 SGHTA and CDR2 FQGNSA. Trimming took off 5 bases at V and 2 bases at J, with 13 bases between the two ends. This CDR3 region has 15 residues. DNA of the CDR3: TGTGCCAGCAGCACCAAGGACGGGGCCTACAATGAGCAGTTCTTC. Encoded protein: CASSTKDGAYNEQFF.

CDR3: CASSPTGEETQYF. CDR3 DNA sequence: TGTGCCAGTAGCCCCACAGGGGAAGAGACCCAGTACTTC. The V gene is TRBV19, the J gene TRBJ2-5; 7 bases map to TRBD1. This CDR3 comprises 13 residues. V was clipped by 6 bases and J by 3 bases; unmatched bases: 4. CDR1 and CDR2 from the germline V gene are LNHDA and SQIVND (reference sequence).

V and J are TRBV7-2 and TRBJ1-1; TRBD1 is a possible D gene (6 bases). The length of the CDR3 is 17 residues. CDR1 SGHTA and CDR2 FQGNSA come from the germline V gene. Trimming took 1 base from V and 2 from J, leaving 17 bases between them. CDR3 sequence (DNA): TGTGCCAGCAGCTTAGGCCGACAGGTCCGGGGTAACACTGAAGCTTTCTTT. Translation: CASSLGRQVRGNTEAFF. Variable domain in full (rest from reference TRBV7-2 and TRBJ1-1): GAGVSQSPSNKVTEKGKDVELRCDPISGHTALYWYRQSLGQGLEFLIYFQGNSAPDKSGLPSDRFSAERTGGSVSTLTIQRTQQEDSAVYLCASSLGRQVRGNTEAFFGQGTRLTVV.

This clone was seen a handful of times. This chain uses TRBV2 with TRBJ1-5, with 8 bases matching TRBD1. CDR1 is SNHLY and CDR2 is FYNNEI in the germline V gene. The CDR3 has 12 amino acids. V shed 8 bases and J 7 bases; nucleotides not matched to a gene: 4. CDR3 sequence reads: CASDDRGQPQHF. The CDR3, as DNA: TGTGCCAGCGACGACAGGGGACAGCCCCAGCATTTT. Complete variable domain (other parts from reference TRBV2 and TRBJ1-5): EPEVTQTPSHQVTQMGQEVILRCVPISNHLYFYWYRQILGQKVEFLVSFYNNEISEKSEIFDDQFSVERPDGSNFTLKIRSTKLEDSAMYFCASDDRGQPQHFGDGTRLSIL.

The V gene is TRBV27, the J gene TRBJ1-1; no clear D gene. Trimming removed 5 bases from V and 4 bases from J, with 14 bases in between. The CDR3 consists of 14 residues. Germline V gene data show CDR1 as MNHEY and CDR2 as SMNVEV (reference sequence). CDR3 nucleotides: TGTGCCAGCAGTCGGGGTCGGTTTTCCACTGAAGCTTTCTTT. Translation gives CASSRGRFSTEAFF.

J is TRBJ2-5 and V is TRBV7-2; maybe TRBD2 (7 bases). Germline V gene lookup returns CDR1 SGHTA and CDR2 FQGNSA. This CDR3 has 14 residues. V dropped 0 bases and J dropped 9 bases, with 14 bases sitting between them. The CDR3 spells CASSLAGGPTAQYF. The CDR3 DNA reads TGTGCCAGCAGCTTAGCGGGGGGGCCTACCGCCCAGTACTTC.

This chain connects TRBV7-8 to TRBJ2-5, with TRBD1 as a possible D gene (6 bases). The CDR3 length is 16 residues. Trimming left V 1 base short and J 2 bases short, with 14 bases between. Looked up from germline, CDR1 is SGHVS and CDR2 is FQNEAQ. CDR3 residues: CASSLVGQGIQETQYF. CDR3 bases: TGTGCCAGCAGCTTAGTCGGGCAGGGGATACAAGAGACCCAGTACTTC.

The chain links TRBV6-5 to TRBJ2-3; tentatively, D is TRBD2 (6 bases). The CDR3 runs 13 residues. V dropped 7 bases and J dropped 5 bases, with 13 bases sitting between them. CDR1 MNHEY and CDR2 SVGAGI come from the germline V gene. CDR3 region: CASMEVGGDTQYF. The CDR3 nucleotides read TGTGCCAGCATGGAGGTGGGGGGAGATACGCAGTATTTT.

The chain couples TRBV10-3 to TRBJ2-2; 8 nucleotides line up with TRBD1. Germline lookup yields CDR1 ENHRY and CDR2 SYGVKD. V gave up 11 bases and J gave up 5 bases; unmatched junction bases: 7. This CDR3 has 13 residues. The CDR3 nucleotides read TGTGCCGCGGGACAGGCCCTTACCGGGGAGCTGTTTTTT. It encodes CAAGQALTGELFF.

The chain has TRBV5-1 and TRBJ2-5; 9 bases fit TRBD1. CDR1 and CDR2 from the germline V gene are SGHRS and YFSETQ. Unmatched junction bases numbered 8, after V lost 0 bases and J lost 5 bases. The CDR3 consists of 16 residues. CDR3 residues: CASSLVRQGGLETQYF. The CDR3 region has the DNA TGCGCCAGCAGCTTGGTCCGACAGGGGGGTTTGGAGACCCAGTACTTC. Complete variable domain (other parts from reference TRBV5-1 and TRBJ2-5): KAGVTQTPRYLIKTRGQQVTLSCSPISGHRSVSWYQQTPGQGLQFLFEYFSETQRNKGNFPGRFSGRQFSNSRSEMNVSTLELGDSALYLCASSLVRQGGLETQYFGPGTRLLVL.

This clone was seen a single time. J is TRBJ1-2 and V is TRBV19; the D gene is possibly TRBD1 (6 bases). The CDR3 contains 15 residues. V was clipped by 3 bases and J by 2 bases, with 13 bases between them. Germline CDR1 LNHDA, CDR2 SQIVND (reference sequence). CDR3 sequence reads: CASSIQTGSNYGYTF. CDR3 sequence (DNA): TGTGCCAGTAGTATTCAGACAGGATCGAACTATGGCTACACCTTC. Drawing the rest from reference TRBV19 and TRBJ1-2, the complete variable domain is DGGITQSPKYLFRKEGQNVTLSCEQNLNHDAMYWYRQDPGQGLRLIYYSQIVNDFQKGDIAEGYSVSREKKESFPLTVTSAQKNPTAFYLCASSIQTGSNYGYTFGSGTRLTVV.

The rearrangement joins TRBV6-5 to TRBJ2-1, with TRBD2 identical over 13 bases. The V gene's germline CDR1 is MNHEY and CDR2 SVGAGI. This CDR3 is 15 amino acids long. The J segment lost 5 bases and the V segment lost 6 bases, leaving 4 bases of the junction unmatched. The CDR3 here is CASRTTSGGHNEQFF. DNA of the CDR3: TGTGCCAGCAGGACGACTAGCGGGGGGCACAATGAGCAGTTCTTC.

This clone has a handful of counts. V is TRBV15 and J is TRBJ2-2, with 9 bases that match TRBD1. From germline, CDR1 is LNHNV and CDR2 YYDKDF (reference sequence). J lost 4 bases, V lost 4 bases, and 10 bases had no gene match. The CDR3 loop spans 17 amino acids. The DNA of the CDR3 is TGTGCCACCAGCACTGACCTCCGGGACAGGGTCACCGGGGAGCTGTTTTTT. Translation: CATSTDLRDRVTGELFF.